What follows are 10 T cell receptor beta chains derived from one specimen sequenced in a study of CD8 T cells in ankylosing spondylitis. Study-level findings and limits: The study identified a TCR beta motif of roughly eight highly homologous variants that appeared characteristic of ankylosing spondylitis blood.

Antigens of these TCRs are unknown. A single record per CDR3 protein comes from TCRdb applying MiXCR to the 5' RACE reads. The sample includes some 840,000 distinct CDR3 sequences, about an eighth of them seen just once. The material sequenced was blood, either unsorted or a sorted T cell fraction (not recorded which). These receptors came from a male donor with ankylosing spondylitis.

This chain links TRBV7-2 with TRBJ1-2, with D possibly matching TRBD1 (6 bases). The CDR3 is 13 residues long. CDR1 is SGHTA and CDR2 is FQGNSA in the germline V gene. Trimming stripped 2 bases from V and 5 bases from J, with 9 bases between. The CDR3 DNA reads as TGTGCCAGCAGCTTACAGGGGCTGTATGGCTACACCTTC. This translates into CASSLQGLYGYTF.

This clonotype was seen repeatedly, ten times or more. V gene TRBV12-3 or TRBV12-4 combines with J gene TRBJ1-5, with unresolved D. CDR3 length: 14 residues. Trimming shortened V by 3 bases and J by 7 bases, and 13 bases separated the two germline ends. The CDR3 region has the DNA TGTGCCAGCAGTTTTTACGACGGGCTCCAGCCCCAGCATTTT. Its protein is CASSFYDGLQPQHF.

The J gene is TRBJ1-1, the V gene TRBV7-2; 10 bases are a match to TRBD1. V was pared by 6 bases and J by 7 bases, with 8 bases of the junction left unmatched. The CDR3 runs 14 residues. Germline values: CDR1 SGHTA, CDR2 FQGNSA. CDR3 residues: CASSYRDRGNEAFF. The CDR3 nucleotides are TGTGCCAGCAGTTACCGGGACAGGGGAAATGAAGCTTTCTTT.

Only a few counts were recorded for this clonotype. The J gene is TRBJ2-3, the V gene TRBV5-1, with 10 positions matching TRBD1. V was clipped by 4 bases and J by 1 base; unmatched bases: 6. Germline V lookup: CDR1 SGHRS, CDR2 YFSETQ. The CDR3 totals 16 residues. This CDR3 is CASSISGTGGTDTQYF. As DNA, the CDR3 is TGCGCCAGCAGCATCTCCGGGACAGGGGGCACAGATACGCAGTATTTT.

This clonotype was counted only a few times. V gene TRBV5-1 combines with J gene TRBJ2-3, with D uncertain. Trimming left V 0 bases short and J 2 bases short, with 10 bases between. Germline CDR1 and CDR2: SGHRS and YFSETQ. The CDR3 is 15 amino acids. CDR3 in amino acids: CASSLAGLDTDTQYF. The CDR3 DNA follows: TGCGCCAGCAGCTTGGCCGGCCTTGACACAGATACGCAGTATTTT.

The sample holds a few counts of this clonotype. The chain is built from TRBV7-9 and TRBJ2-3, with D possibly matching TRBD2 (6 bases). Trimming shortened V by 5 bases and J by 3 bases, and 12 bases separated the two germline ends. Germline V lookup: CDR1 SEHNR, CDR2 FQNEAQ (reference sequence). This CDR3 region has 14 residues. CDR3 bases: TGTGCCAGCAGCCGATACGGGGGAACAGATACGCAGTATTTT. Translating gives CASSRYGGTDTQYF. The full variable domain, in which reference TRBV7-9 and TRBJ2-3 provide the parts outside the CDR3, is DTGVSQNPRHKITKRGQNVTFRCDPISEHNRLYWYRQTLGQGPEFLTYFQNEAQLEKSRLLSDRFSAERPKGSFSTLEIQRTEQGDSAMYLCASSRYGGTDTQYFGPGTRLTVL.

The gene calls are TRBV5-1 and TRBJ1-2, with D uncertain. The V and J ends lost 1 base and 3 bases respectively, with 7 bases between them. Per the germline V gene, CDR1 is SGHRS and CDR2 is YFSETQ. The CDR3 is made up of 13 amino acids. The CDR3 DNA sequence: TGCGCCAGCAGCTTGTCACCTGACTATGGCTACACCTTC. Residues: CASSLSPDYGYTF.

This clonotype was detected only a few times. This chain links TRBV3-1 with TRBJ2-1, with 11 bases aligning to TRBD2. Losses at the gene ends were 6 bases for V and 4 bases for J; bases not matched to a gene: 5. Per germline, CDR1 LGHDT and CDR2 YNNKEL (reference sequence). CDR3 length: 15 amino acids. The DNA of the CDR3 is TGTGCCAGCAGTCAGAGACTAGCGGGGTACAATGAGCAGTTCTTC. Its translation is CASSQRLAGYNEQFF.

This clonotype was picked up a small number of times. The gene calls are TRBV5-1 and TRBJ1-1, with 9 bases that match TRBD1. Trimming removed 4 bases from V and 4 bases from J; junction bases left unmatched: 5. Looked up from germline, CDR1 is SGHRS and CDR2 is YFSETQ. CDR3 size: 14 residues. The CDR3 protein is CASSGWTGATEAFF. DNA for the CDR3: TGCGCCAGCAGCGGCTGGACAGGGGCCACTGAAGCTTTCTTT. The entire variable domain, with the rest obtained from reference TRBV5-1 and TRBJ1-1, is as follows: KAGVTQTPRYLIKTRGQQVTLSCSPISGHRSVSWYQQTPGQGLQFLFEYFSETQRNKGNFPGRFSGRQFSNSRSEMNVSTLELGDSALYLCASSGWTGATEAFFGQGTRLTVV.

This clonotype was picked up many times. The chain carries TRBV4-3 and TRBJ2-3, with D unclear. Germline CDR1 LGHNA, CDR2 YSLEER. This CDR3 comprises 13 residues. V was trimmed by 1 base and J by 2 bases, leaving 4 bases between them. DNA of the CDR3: TGCGCCAGCAGCCAAGTCTTCACAGATACGCAGTATTTT. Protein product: CASSQVFTDTQYF.